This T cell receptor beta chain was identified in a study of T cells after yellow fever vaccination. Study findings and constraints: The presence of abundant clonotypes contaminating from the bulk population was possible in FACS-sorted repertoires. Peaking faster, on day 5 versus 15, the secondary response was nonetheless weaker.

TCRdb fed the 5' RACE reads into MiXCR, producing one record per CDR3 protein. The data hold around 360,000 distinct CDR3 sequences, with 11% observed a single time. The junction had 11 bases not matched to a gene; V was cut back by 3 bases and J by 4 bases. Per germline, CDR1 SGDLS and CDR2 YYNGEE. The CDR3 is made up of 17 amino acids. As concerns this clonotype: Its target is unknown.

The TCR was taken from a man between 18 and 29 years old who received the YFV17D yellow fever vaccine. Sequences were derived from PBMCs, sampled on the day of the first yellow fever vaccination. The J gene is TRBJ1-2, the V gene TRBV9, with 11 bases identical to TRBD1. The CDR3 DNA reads TGTGCCAGCAGCGCCTGGGACAGGGGGTACGATGTCTATGGCTACACCTTC. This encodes CASSAWDRGYDVYGYTF.